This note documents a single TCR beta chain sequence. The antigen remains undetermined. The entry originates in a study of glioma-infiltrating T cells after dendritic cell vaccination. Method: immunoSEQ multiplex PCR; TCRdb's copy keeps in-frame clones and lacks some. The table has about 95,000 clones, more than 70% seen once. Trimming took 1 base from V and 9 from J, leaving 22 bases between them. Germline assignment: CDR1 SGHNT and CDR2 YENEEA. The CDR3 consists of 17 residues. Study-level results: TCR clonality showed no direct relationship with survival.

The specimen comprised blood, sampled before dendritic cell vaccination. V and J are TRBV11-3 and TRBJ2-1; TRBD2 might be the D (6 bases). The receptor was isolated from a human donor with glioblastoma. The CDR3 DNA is TGTGCCAGCAGCTTAGGGCCGGGACTTAGCGAGGGCAGTGAGCAGTTCTTC. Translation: CASSLGPGLSEGSEQFF.